The 14 T cell receptor beta chains presented below share a single source sample, sequenced in a study of T cells in Graves' hyperthyroidism and ophthalmopathy. TCR beta CDR3 sequences were amplified from RNA transcripts. First-round RT-PCR of the TCR CDR3 relied on the HTBI primer set. TCRdb re-derived calls from the multiplex PCR reads in MiXCR, one entry per CDR3 protein. The sample lists about 350,000 distinct CDR3 sequences, around 13% occurring once. Source material: blood. The source is a young woman with Graves' hyperthyroidism.

This clonotype was counted a few times. The gene calls are TRBV11-3 and TRBJ2-1; D uncertain. Germline V gene lookup returns CDR1 SGHNT and CDR2 YENEEA. Between the trimmed V and J ends, which lost 3 bases and 6 bases, there was a span of 9 bases. This CDR3 has 13 amino acids. CDR3 residues: CASSFLASNEQFF. The CDR3 DNA reads as TGTGCCAGCAGCTTCTTGGCCTCCAATGAGCAGTTCTTC.

The V and J genes are TRBV5-5 and TRBJ2-5; maybe TRBD2 (6 bases). The CDR3 consists of 14 residues. Between the trimmed V and J ends, which lost 5 bases and 9 bases, there was a span of 20 bases. The germline gives CDR1 SGHKS, CDR2 YYEKEE (reference sequence). The CDR3 DNA follows: TGTGCCAGCAGGGATGGGGGGTCTAAATGGGCCCAGTACTTC. This encodes CASRDGGSKWAQYF. Complete variable domain (other parts from reference TRBV5-5 and TRBJ2-5): DAGVTQSPTHLIKTRGQQVTLRCSPISGHKSVSWYQQVLGQGPQFIFQYYEKEERGRGNFPDRFSARQFPNYSSELNVNALLLGDSALYLCASRDGGSKWAQYFGPGTRLLVL.

J is TRBJ2-4 and V is TRBV5-8; 7 bases are shared with TRBD2. V was clipped by 0 bases and J by 4 bases; unmatched bases: 1. Germline values: CDR1 SGHTS, CDR2 YDEGEE. This CDR3 is 14 amino acids long. As DNA, the CDR3 is TGTGCCAGCAGCTTGGATAGCGGGAAAAACATTCAGTACTTC. This gives the protein CASSLDSGKNIQYF.

The sample holds many counts of this clonotype. The V gene is TRBV28, the J gene TRBJ2-7, with D possibly TRBD2 on 6 matching bases. Germline V CDR1 and CDR2: MDHEN, SYDVKM. CDR3 length: 13 residues. The V end lost 4 bases, the J end lost 7 bases, and 14 bases lay between the germline ends. CDR3 amino acids: CASSSREKGEQYF. In DNA form, the CDR3 reads TGTGCCAGCAGTTCCCGGGAGAAGGGAGAGCAGTACTTC. Looking up the rest from reference TRBV28 and TRBJ2-7 gives the full variable domain: DVKVTQSSRYLVKRTGEKVFLECVQDMDHENMFWYRQDPGLGLRLIYFSYDVKMKEKGDIPEGYSVSREKKERFSLILESASTNQTSMYLCASSSREKGEQYFGPGTRLTVT.

Many counts were recorded for this clonotype. The genes are TRBV27 and TRBJ2-1; TRBD1 aligns across 9 bases. This CDR3 region has 18 residues. Germline V gives CDR1 MNHEY, CDR2 SMNVEV (reference sequence). The trim removed 3 bases at V and 7 bases at J, leaving 16 bases unmatched. In DNA, the CDR3 is TGTGCCAGCAGTTTTTCCGACAGGGGGGTGAAGCGGGAAAATGAGCAGTTCTTC. Its protein product is CASSFSDRGVKRENEQFF.

Details on this clonotype: A single base separates this from a much larger clone, so it may be a read error. This rearrangement joins TRBV6-1 to TRBJ2-5, with 10 bases identical to TRBD2. The CDR3 sequence is 15 residues long. CDR1 is MNHNS, CDR2 SASEGT, per germline. The CDR3 region has the DNA TGTGCCAGCAGGCCCTTTGGACTAGCGGAAGAGGCCCAGTACTTC. As protein: CASRPFGLAEEAQYF.

About this clonotype: It may be a read error: a sequence one base away is much more abundant. The gene calls are TRBV11-2 and TRBJ1-3; TRBD1 aligns across 9 bases. Germline assignment: CDR1 SGHAT and CDR2 FQNNGV. The CDR3 totals 15 residues. CDR3 sequence (DNA): TGTACCAGCAGTGGAAACAGGGGGCCTGGAAACACCATATATTTT. Protein sequence: CTSSGNRGPGNTIYF.

This clonotype was picked up many times. V gene TRBV28 combines with J gene TRBJ2-7; D not resolved. The V gene's germline CDR1 is MDHEN and CDR2 SYDVKM. The length of the CDR3 is 14 residues. V was shortened by 1 base and J by 7 bases, with 14 bases between the two germline ends. The CDR3 sequence is CASSLLAAQREQYF. CDR3 bases: TGTGCCAGCAGTTTATTGGCAGCCCAACGAGAGCAGTACTTC.

This clonotype was seen ten or more times. This sequence joins TRBV29-1 and TRBJ2-5; TRBD1 is a possible D gene (6 bases). Germline lookup yields CDR1 SQVTM and CDR2 ANQGSEA. The V gene lost 5 bases and the J gene lost 4 bases, with 20 bases spanning the gap. The length of the CDR3 is 15 residues. The CDR3 spells CSVPPQGSWGETQYF. CDR3 nucleotides: TGCAGCGTTCCCCCCCAGGGGAGTTGGGGAGAGACCCAGTACTTC.

This clonotype was seen ten or more times. The rearrangement joins TRBV6-1 to TRBJ1-1; D is uncertain. The CDR3 spans 14 residues. Germline CDR1 MNHNS, CDR2 SASEGT. Between the trimmed V and J ends, which lost 6 bases and 4 bases, there was a span of 15 bases. CDR3 region: CASSPPEGGTEAFF. CDR3 bases: TGTGCCAGCAGCCCCCCGGAAGGAGGCACTGAAGCTTTCTTT.

Many counts were recorded for this clonotype. For the CDR3, the DNA is TGTGCCACCACGGACAGCTCCTACGAGCAGTACTTC. This translates into CATTDSSYEQYF. The chain joins TRBV11-2 to TRBJ2-7; a weak D match, TRBD1 (6 bases). CDR1 SGHAT and CDR2 FQNNGV come from the germline V gene. V was shortened by 10 bases and J by 0 bases, with 10 bases between the two germline ends. CDR3 length: 12 amino acids.

There are many counts of this clonotype. The CDR3 sequence: CASTAVTGGEQYF. In DNA form, the CDR3 reads TGTGCCAGCACCGCTGTAACCGGGGGCGAGCAGTACTTC. This chain connects TRBV27 to TRBJ2-7; the D gene is possibly TRBD2 (6 bases). V lost 7 bases and J lost 6, with 16 bases in between. The CDR3 sequence is 13 residues long. CDR1 is MNHEY, CDR2 SMNVEV, per germline (reference sequence).

In its sample, this clonotype was seen a few times. V gene TRBV5-5 combines with J gene TRBJ1-5; D gene uncertain. The germline V gene encodes CDR1 SGHKS and CDR2 YYEKEE (reference sequence). The CDR3 runs 15 residues. Trimming left V 0 bases short and J 7 bases short, with 14 bases between. CDR3: CASSLDIGGLQPQHF. In nucleotides, the CDR3 is TGTGCCAGCAGCTTGGACATCGGTGGGTTGCAGCCCCAGCATTTT.

This clonotype was observed many times. V is TRBV28 and J is TRBJ1-3; 7 bases are shared with TRBD1. CDR1 MDHEN and CDR2 SYDVKM come from the germline V gene. The CDR3 sequence is 15 residues long. The V segment lost 3 bases and the J segment 3 bases; nucleotides outside the gene matches: 5. The CDR3 reads CASSLSQGGGNTIYF. The CDR3 DNA is TGTGCCAGCAGTTTGAGTCAGGGGGGTGGAAACACCATATATTTT. Full variable domain (remainder filled in from reference TRBV28 and TRBJ1-3): DVKVTQSSRYLVKRTGEKVFLECVQDMDHENMFWYRQDPGLGLRLIYFSYDVKMKEKGDIPEGYSVSREKKERFSLILESASTNQTSMYLCASSLSQGGGNTIYFGEGSWLTVV.